This T cell receptor (beta chain) was sequenced for a study of blood T cell repertoires in COVID-19 (dated by TCRdb to 2019 to 2021). General notes on the study: Samples from collaborators originated in the United States, Italy and Spain and spanned both the acute and convalescent phases of COVID-19. The prospective study material was composed of cDNA or gDNA derived from T cells, B-cell-depleted T cells, or PBMCs. The dataset comprised deeply sampled blood TCRbeta repertoires from subjects exposed to, actively infected with, or recovered from COVID-19. A freely available public database, intended as a resource for researchers studying the immune response to SARS-CoV-2, is where the repertoires were released. Samples were obtained from the ongoing ImmuneRACE study (first 160 participants) and from approximately 1,200 subjects provided by 6 global collaborators. Nearly every sample came with metadata listing a de-identified subject ID, COVID-19 status, age in years and sex. Where HLA class I and class II types were available, the types were taken from metadata supplied by the sample provider, not from assay-based typing. Overall study outcomes, separate from this receptor: How much clinical and demographic metadata was included differed by source and by participant, and the metadata was provided uncurated.

As for this clone: The clone's antigen remains unknown. The record has no base qualities; no much larger clone is one base away.

TCRbeta CDR3 regions were amplified from genomic DNA by means of the immunoSEQ Assay, a bias-controlled multiplex PCR. The authors' analysis ran thus. Nucleated cell counts per sample were estimated from amplification of reference gene primers within the assay. To quantify the absolute abundance of each unique TCRbeta CDR3 rearrangement, sequence reads were collapsed and filtered. For each sample, productive Simpson clonality was calculated as the square root of Simpson's diversity index over productive rearrangements. Held by TCRdb, this immuneACCESS table contains in-frame sequences only and omits some clones. Under half of the omission traces to an unresolved V gene where checked; the cause of the rest is unknown. The V and J calls and the clone size are those of that table, but D and trimming were determined from the DNA. The sample records 240,000 or so clones, 87% of which are singletons. 7.2% of the sample belongs to the ten largest clones.

The CDR3 runs 12 amino acids, cysteine and phenylalanine included. Here the CDR3 DNA is all that survives: 36 bases in frame from base 1. V is cut back by 4 bases and J by 6 bases, with 3 bases in the junction unmatched. CDR1 and CDR2, looked up from the germline V gene, are SGHDT and YYEEEE. Another Seattle source contributed samples from volunteer blood donors who had recovered from COVID-19. The collaborating institutions used their own protocols to collect whole blood in K2EDTA tubes. For TCRbeta analysis, collaborators shipped samples as frozen whole blood, isolated PBMCs, or DNA extracted from either of those sample types.

The sequenced sample consisted of peripheral blood. The sequence joins TRBV5-6 to TRBJ2-7, with 8 bases aligning to TRBD2. The TCR comes from a man in his sixties who had recovered from COVID-19. The CDR3 reads as follows: CASSREGGEQYF. The sequenced DNA: TGTGCCAGCAGCCGGGAGGGGGGCGAGCAGTACTTC. The full variable domain, completed from the reference TRBV5-6 and TRBJ2-7 proteins outside the CDR3, reads DAGVTQSPTHLIKTRGQQVTLRCSPKSGHDTVSWYQQALGQGPQFIFQYYEEEERQRGNFPDRFSGHQFPNYSSELNVNALLLGDSALYLCASSREGGEQYFGPGTRLTVT.